The 20 T cell receptor beta chains below come from one sample, sequenced in a study of OX40 agonist ivuxolimab in advanced cancers. Repertoires were generated with immunoSEQ multiplex PCR, while TCRdb's copy carries only in-frame clones and drops some. The sample contains over 30,000 clones, more than 75% of which appear only once. Source: CD4+ or CD8+ T cells sorted from blood, taken in a trial of the OX40 agonist ivuxolimab. These receptors were taken from an adult with an advanced solid tumor such as melanoma, head and neck, liver or kidney cancer.

The J gene is TRBJ2-7, the V gene TRBV20-1; the D is unclear. The CDR3 consists of 11 residues. The germline V gene has CDR1 DFQATT and CDR2 SNEGSKA (reference sequence). Between the trimmed V and J ends, which lost 6 bases and 6 bases, there was a span of 12 bases. As DNA, the CDR3 is TGCAGTGCCCCCACAACTGGCGAGCAGTACTTC. Translation gives CSAPTTGEQYF.

This clone was picked up a small number of times. The CDR3 DNA is TGTGCCAGCAGCGAGGACAGCAAAGGAGGAAACACCATATATTTT. Translation: CASSEDSKGGNTIYF. The chain has TRBV5-4 and TRBJ1-3; weak D call: TRBD1 (6 bases). Germline lookup yields CDR1 SGHNT and CDR2 YYREEE (reference sequence). The V gene lost 4 bases and the J gene lost 4 bases, with 15 bases spanning the gap. The CDR3 consists of 15 residues.

The CDR3: CSRQSSYEQYF. CDR3 sequence (DNA): TGCAGTCGGCAGAGCTCCTACGAGCAGTACTTC. V and J are TRBV20-1 and TRBJ2-7; D call uncertain. The CDR3 consists of 11 residues. The ends were cut back, 8 bases at V and 0 bases at J, with 8 bases in the middle. Germline lookup yields CDR1 DFQATT and CDR2 SNEGSKA (reference sequence).

This clone was seen once. The gene calls are TRBV7-8 and TRBJ2-1; TRBD1 aligns across 10 bases. Per germline, CDR1 SGHVS and CDR2 FQNEAQ. The length of the CDR3 is 15 residues. J was trimmed by 4 bases and V by 4 bases; bases with no gene match: 4. The CDR3 sequence: CASSSRQGAYNEQFF. The CDR3 coding sequence is TGTGCCAGCAGCTCGAGACAGGGGGCGTACAATGAGCAGTTCTTC.

This sequence joins TRBV19 and TRBJ2-1; D possibly corresponds to TRBD2 (5 bases). V was clipped by 5 bases and J by 5 bases, with 13 bases between them. Germline CDR1 is LNHDA and CDR2 is SQIVND (reference sequence). This CDR3 comprises 14 residues. The DNA of the CDR3 is TGTGCCAGTAGTGTATCCGGGATTAACAATGAGCAGTTCTTC. Amino acid sequence: CASSVSGINNEQFF. The variable domain in full, with the rest retrieved from reference TRBV19 and TRBJ2-1, is DGGITQSPKYLFRKEGQNVTLSCEQNLNHDAMYWYRQDPGQGLRLIYYSQIVNDFQKGDIAEGYSVSREKKESFPLTVTSAQKNPTAFYLCASSVSGINNEQFFGPGTRLTVL.

The chain has TRBV5-5 and TRBJ2-6, with D hard to call. The length of the CDR3 is 18 residues. Trimming cost V 4 bases and J 0 bases, with 17 bases left between them. Germline V gene data show CDR1 as SGHKS and CDR2 as YYEKEE (reference sequence). Here the CDR3 reads CASSTRGTPSSGANVLTF. For the CDR3, the DNA is TGTGCCAGCAGCACCAGAGGAACGCCTAGCTCTGGGGCCAACGTCCTGACTTTC.

The rearrangement joins TRBV5-6 to TRBJ2-7; D uncertain. CDR1 SGHDT and CDR2 YYEEEE come from the germline V gene. CDR3 length: 12 amino acids. Trimming removed 4 bases at V and 4 bases at J, with 9 bases between. For the CDR3, the DNA is TGTGCCAGCAGCGTAGACTTATACGAGCAGTACTTC. Translation gives CASSVDLYEQYF.

The rearrangement links TRBV5-1 to TRBJ2-7; D may match TRBD1 or TRBD2 (5 bases each). This CDR3 comprises 12 residues. Germline V gene sequence: CDR1 SGHRS, CDR2 YFSETQ. V lost 3 bases and J 3 bases, leaving 7 bases between the germline ends. This CDR3 reads CASSWDGYEQYF. The CDR3, as DNA: TGCGCCAGCAGCTGGGACGGCTACGAGCAGTACTTC.

J is TRBJ1-5 and V is TRBV5-1, with D possibly being TRBD1 (5 bases). V shed 0 bases and J shed 4 bases, with 8 bases lying between them. The CDR3 contains 14 residues. CDR1 is SGHRS and CDR2 is YFSETQ in the germline V gene. The CDR3 DNA follows: TGCGCCAGCAGCTTGGGAGGGGCAAATCAGCCCCAGCATTTT. It encodes CASSLGGANQPQHF. The full variable domain, with the rest looked up from reference TRBV5-1 and TRBJ1-5, is KAGVTQTPRYLIKTRGQQVTLSCSPISGHRSVSWYQQTPGQGLQFLFEYFSETQRNKGNFPGRFSGRQFSNSRSEMNVSTLELGDSALYLCASSLGGANQPQHFGDGTRLSIL.

For the CDR3, the DNA is TGTGCCAGCAGCCCCGGGACAACCAATCAGCCCCAGCATTTT. Translating it yields CASSPGTTNQPQHF. V and J are TRBV6-6 and TRBJ1-5; perhaps TRBD1 as D (6 bases). The CDR3 is 14 residues long. V was cut by 6 bases and J by 3 bases, with 12 bases left in between. CDR1 is MNHNY and CDR2 is SVGAGI in the germline V gene (reference sequence).

This clone was detected a few times. The rearrangement joins TRBV29-1 to TRBJ2-3; 8 nucleotides align to TRBD2. The germline V gene has CDR1 SQVTM and CDR2 ANQGSEA. The CDR3 sequence is 14 residues long. Trimming took 1 base from V and 8 from J; bases not matched to a gene: 8. The CDR3 is CSVEVASGSGTQYF. The CDR3 DNA reads TGCAGCGTTGAAGTGGCTAGCGGGTCTGGTACGCAGTATTTT.

The rearrangement links TRBV7-7 to TRBJ2-5; D is unclear. CDR1 and CDR2 (germline): SSHAT, FNYEAQ (reference sequence). CDR3 length: 14 residues. The CDR3 DNA follows: TGTGCTAGCTCCCGCCCCAACCAGCGAGAGACCCAGTACTTC. Protein: CASSRPNQRETQYF.

CDR3 bases: TGCGCCAGCAGCCAGATCGGAAGGAGAATTAATGAAAAACTGTTTTTT. Its protein is CASSQIGRRINEKLFF. The rearrangement uses TRBV4-1 and TRBJ1-4; no clear D. The V gene lost 3 bases and the J gene lost 4 bases, with 15 bases spanning the gap. This CDR3 is 16 amino acids long. Germline CDR1 reads MGHRA; CDR2 reads YSYEKL.

This chain uses TRBV18 with TRBJ1-2; D uncertain. The CDR3 is made up of 14 amino acids. V was trimmed by 0 bases and J by 2 bases, leaving 7 bases between them. Germline V gene sequence: CDR1 KGHSH, CDR2 LQKENI. The CDR3, as DNA: TGTGCCAGCTCACCACCGCAGGTCAACTATGGCTACACCTTC. This codes for CASSPPQVNYGYTF. Variable domain in full (rest from reference TRBV18 and TRBJ1-2): NAGVMQNPRHLVRRRGQEARLRCSPMKGHSHVYWYRQLPEEGLKFMVYLQKENIIDESGMPKERFSAEFPKEGPSILRIQQVVRGDSAAYFCASSPPQVNYGYTFGSGTRLTVV.

This clone was recorded once. The V and J genes are TRBV5-1 and TRBJ2-7; D unresolved. From germline, CDR1 is SGHRS and CDR2 YFSETQ. This CDR3 region has 14 residues. V lost 1 base to trimming and J lost 0 bases, with 8 bases between them. The CDR3 DNA sequence: TGCGCCAGCAGCTTGTTGTGGGACTCCTACGAGCAGTACTTC. It is translated as CASSLLWDSYEQYF.

The rearrangement uses TRBV7-2 and TRBJ2-7; D is uncertain. The length of the CDR3 is 12 residues. V lost 5 bases to trimming and J lost 2 bases, with 7 bases between them. The germline CDR1 and CDR2 sequences are SGHTA and FQGNSA. The CDR3 DNA is TGTGCCAGCAGCCGCCCCCCCTACGAGCAGTACTTC. Translation gives CASSRPPYEQYF.

The chain links TRBV5-4 to TRBJ2-2; D not certain. Trimming took off 3 bases at V and 1 base at J, with 13 bases between the two ends. The germline V gene encodes CDR1 SGHNT and CDR2 YYREEE (reference sequence). The CDR3 length is 16 residues. CDR3 nucleotide sequence: TGTGCCAGCAGCTCAAAGAACGTTCTGAACACCGGGGAGCTGTTTTTT. It translates to CASSSKNVLNTGELFF.

The rearrangement uses TRBV4-2 and TRBJ2-3; TRBD2 matches at 7 bases. Per germline, CDR1 LGHNA and CDR2 YNFKEQ. V gave up 0 bases and J gave up 6 bases; unmatched junction bases: 9. The CDR3 contains 16 residues. CDR3 loop: CASSQETSPRVDTQYF. In nucleotides, the CDR3 is TGTGCCAGCAGCCAAGAGACTAGCCCCCGAGTCGATACGCAGTATTTT.

The chain joins TRBV6-5 to TRBJ2-7; 7 bases are shared with TRBD1. The CDR3 covers 14 residues. The V and J ends lost 0 bases and 5 bases, in that order; junction bases with no gene match: 4. Germline V gene data show CDR1 as MNHEY and CDR2 as SVGAGI. CDR3 sequence reads: CASSYSRGRDEQYF. The CDR3 bases are TGTGCCAGCAGTTACTCGAGGGGGCGGGACGAGCAGTACTTC.

The chain recombines TRBV9 with TRBJ1-6; the D is unclear. CDR1 is SGDLS and CDR2 is YYNGEE in the germline V gene. Trimming took off 2 bases at V and 8 bases at J, with 11 bases between the two ends. The CDR3 has 14 residues. CDR3 DNA sequence: TGTGCCAGCAGCGTCGAACAGCGAGATTCACCCCTCCACTTT. Protein sequence: CASSVEQRDSPLHF.